This passage covers 13 T cell receptor beta chains from one sample sequenced in a study of blood T cell repertoires in COVID-19. The table came from immunoSEQ multiplex PCR; TCRdb's copy has only in-frame clones and leaves some out. The sample holds 150,000 or so clones, about three quarters seen once. Material: PBMCs or T cells enriched from blood (not recorded which). Receptor source: a woman in her 50s who had recovered from COVID-19.

The chain recombines TRBV3-1 (or the pseudogene TRBV3-2) with TRBJ2-5, with a possible D match to TRBD2 (5 bases). This CDR3 region has 14 residues. V shed 9 bases and J shed 4 bases, with 18 bases lying between them. Looked up from germline, CDR1 is LGHDT and CDR2 is YNNKEL (reference sequence). CDR3 residues: CASAKRVEGETQYF. CDR3 coding DNA: TGTGCCAGTGCCAAGAGGGTGGAAGGAGAGACCCAGTACTTC.

The V call is TRBV28, the J call TRBJ2-5, with 9 nucleotides matching TRBD1. From germline, CDR1 is MDHEN and CDR2 SYDVKM. The length of the CDR3 is 15 residues. V dropped 6 bases and J dropped 4; count of bases not matched to a gene: 9. The CDR3 nucleotides read TGTGCCAGCAGCCCGGGACAGGGAGTTCGAGAGACCCAGTACTTC. This gives the protein CASSPGQGVRETQYF. Using reference TRBV28 and TRBJ2-5 for the parts outside the CDR3, the full variable domain is DVKVTQSSRYLVKRTGEKVFLECVQDMDHENMFWYRQDPGLGLRLIYFSYDVKMKEKGDIPEGYSVSREKKERFSLILESASTNQTSMYLCASSPGQGVRETQYFGPGTRLLVL.

This sequence joins TRBV19 and TRBJ1-1; tentatively, D is TRBD1 (6 bases). V lost 5 bases and J lost 1, with 11 bases in between. In germline, CDR1 is LNHDA, CDR2 SQIVND (reference sequence). The CDR3 runs 14 residues. CDR3 amino acids: CASSFRGRNTEAFF. CDR3 bases: TGTGCCAGTAGTTTCAGGGGCCGGAACACTGAAGCTTTCTTT.

This chain's CDR3 is CASSPMAGGPRETQYF. The CDR3 DNA reads as TGTGCCAGCAGCCCTATGGCGGGGGGGCCGCGAGAGACCCAGTACTTC. The rearrangement uses TRBV5-6 and TRBJ2-5; 9 bases are shared with TRBD2. The CDR3 is 16 residues long. From germline, CDR1 is SGHDT and CDR2 YYEEEE. Trimming removed 4 bases from V and 4 bases from J; junction bases left unmatched: 11.

This clone was recorded only once. The chain recombines TRBV3-1 (or the pseudogene TRBV3-2) with TRBJ1-1; D is undetermined. CDR1 and CDR2 from the germline V gene are LGHDT and YNNKEL (reference sequence). The CDR3 contains 13 residues. Between the trimmed V and J ends, which lost 5 bases and 7 bases, there was a span of 14 bases. In nucleotides, the CDR3 is TGTGCCAGCAGCTCCAGAACACCCCGTGAAGCTTTCTTT. Translated, it gives CASSSRTPREAFF.

This rearrangement joins TRBV4-2 to TRBJ1-2, with 7 bases matching TRBD1. This CDR3 is 16 amino acids long. Germline CDR1 and CDR2: LGHNA and YNFKEQ. V trimming: 4 bases; J trimming: 0 bases; junction bases outside the gene matches: 8. The CDR3 sequence is CASSPEGQVANYGYTF. CDR3 in DNA: TGTGCCAGCAGCCCAGAAGGACAGGTAGCTAACTATGGCTACACCTTC.

The chain employs TRBV7-2 and TRBJ1-6, with TRBD1 matching 10 bases. The CDR3 has 15 amino acids. The germline gives CDR1 SGHTA, CDR2 FQGNSA. J gave up 9 bases and V 2 bases, and 4 bases lay outside the gene matches. CDR3 DNA sequence: TGTGCCAGCAGCTTATCATGGACAGGGGGTTCACCCCTCCACTTT. This translates into CASSLSWTGGSPLHF.

There are a few counts of this clone. J is TRBJ2-2 and V is TRBV7-9, with a tentative D call TRBD2 (5 bases). This CDR3 is built from 15 residues. The V end lost 3 bases, the J end lost 1 base, and 9 bases lay between the germline ends. From germline, CDR1 is SEHNR and CDR2 FQNEAQ (reference sequence). DNA for the CDR3: TGTGCCAGCAGCTTCGGGAAATTGAACACCGGGGAGCTGTTTTTT. Translating gives CASSFGKLNTGELFF. Full variable domain (rest looked up from reference TRBV7-9 and TRBJ2-2): DTGVSQNPRHKITKRGQNVTFRCDPISEHNRLYWYRQTLGQGPEFLTYFQNEAQLEKSRLLSDRFSAERPKGSFSTLEIQRTEQGDSAMYLCASSFGKLNTGELFFGEGSRLTVL.

This chain joins TRBV5-1 and TRBJ2-3; D not resolved. CDR1 and CDR2 from the germline V gene are SGHRS and YFSETQ. V gave up 1 base and J gave up 2 bases, with 11 bases separating them. The length of the CDR3 is 15 residues. CDR3 amino acids: CASSLIRAYTDTQYF. The CDR3 DNA is TGCGCCAGCAGCTTGATCCGCGCATACACAGATACGCAGTATTTT. The full variable domain, with the rest looked up from reference TRBV5-1 and TRBJ2-3, is KAGVTQTPRYLIKTRGQQVTLSCSPISGHRSVSWYQQTPGQGLQFLFEYFSETQRNKGNFPGRFSGRQFSNSRSEMNVSTLELGDSALYLCASSLIRAYTDTQYFGPGTRLTVL.

The genes are TRBV19 and TRBJ2-6; the D gene could be TRBD1 or TRBD2 (10 bases each). This CDR3 is 20 amino acids long. Germline V lookup: CDR1 LNHDA, CDR2 SQIVND (reference sequence). The germline V and J ends were trimmed by 6 bases and 4 bases, with 28 bases remaining between them. DNA of the CDR3: TGTGCCAGTAGCAAACGACAGGGGGCTAGCGGGAGACCGGGGGCCAACGTCCTGACTTTC. It specifies CASSKRQGASGRPGANVLTF.

The rearrangement links TRBV11-2 to TRBJ2-7; D uncertain. This CDR3 contains 15 residues. Deletions cut 5 bases from V and 4 bases from J, with 18 bases between. Germline CDR1 and CDR2: SGHAT and FQNNGV. CDR3 DNA: TGTGCCAGCAGCCTTGGGCAGGCCTTCTCATACGAGCAGTACTTC. Translated, it gives CASSLGQAFSYEQYF. The full variable domain, its missing parts supplied by reference TRBV11-2 and TRBJ2-7, is EAGVAQSPRYKIIEKRQSVAFWCNPISGHATLYWYQQILGQGPKLLIQFQNNGVVDDSQLPKDRFSAERLKGVDSTLKIQPAKLEDSAVYLCASSLGQAFSYEQYFGPGTRLTVT.

The V call is TRBV7-3, the J call TRBJ2-1; 8 positions match TRBD2. This CDR3 has 16 amino acids. With 5 bases clipped from V and 3 bases from J, the junction kept 9 bases outside the gene matches. Germline V gene data show CDR1 as SGHTA and CDR2 as FQGTGA. The DNA for the CDR3 is TGTGCCAGCAGCCCCGCCGGGACTAGAATCTACAATGAGCAGTTCTTC. Protein product: CASSPAGTRIYNEQFF.

This chain connects TRBV9 to TRBJ2-7; D may be TRBD1 (7 bases). Germline lookup yields CDR1 SGDLS and CDR2 YYNGEE. The V gene lost 3 bases and the J gene lost 3 bases, with 16 bases spanning the gap. The CDR3 covers 15 residues. In DNA form, the CDR3 reads TGTGCCAGCAGCGCGGGGGACAGCCAACTCTACGAGCAGTACTTC. It specifies CASSAGDSQLYEQYF.